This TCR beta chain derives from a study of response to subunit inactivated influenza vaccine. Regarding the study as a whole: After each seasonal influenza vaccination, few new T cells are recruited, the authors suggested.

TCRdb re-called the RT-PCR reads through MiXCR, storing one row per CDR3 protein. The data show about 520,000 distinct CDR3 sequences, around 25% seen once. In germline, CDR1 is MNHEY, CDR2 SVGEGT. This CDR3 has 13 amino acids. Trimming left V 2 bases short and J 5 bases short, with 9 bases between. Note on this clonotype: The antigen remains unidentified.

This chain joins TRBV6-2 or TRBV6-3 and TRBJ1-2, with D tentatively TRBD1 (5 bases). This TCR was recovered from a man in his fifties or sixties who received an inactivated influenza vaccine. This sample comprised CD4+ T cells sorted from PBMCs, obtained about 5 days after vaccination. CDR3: CASSYRQSYGYTF. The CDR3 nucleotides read TGTGCCAGCAGTTACCGACAGAGTTATGGCTACACCTTC.